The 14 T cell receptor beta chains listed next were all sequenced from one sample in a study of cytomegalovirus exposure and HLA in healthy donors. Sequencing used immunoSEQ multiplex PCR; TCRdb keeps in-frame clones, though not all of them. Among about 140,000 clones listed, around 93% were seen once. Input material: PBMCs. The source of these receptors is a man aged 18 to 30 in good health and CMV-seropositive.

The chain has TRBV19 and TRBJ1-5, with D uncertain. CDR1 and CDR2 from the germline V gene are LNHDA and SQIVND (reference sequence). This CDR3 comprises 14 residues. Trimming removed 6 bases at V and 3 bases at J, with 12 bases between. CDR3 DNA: TGTGCCAGTAGACTTACGGGGTTCAATCAGCCCCAGCATTTT. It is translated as CASRLTGFNQPQHF.

The CDR3 sequence: CASSGDSLTYTDTQYF. The DNA for the CDR3 is TGTGCCAGCAGTGGGGACAGCCTGACTTACACAGATACGCAGTATTTT. The chain recombines TRBV2 with TRBJ2-3; 7 bases are a match to TRBD1. Unmatched junction bases numbered 9, after V lost 4 bases and J lost 2 bases. Germline V gives CDR1 SNHLY, CDR2 FYNNEI. The CDR3 has 16 amino acids.

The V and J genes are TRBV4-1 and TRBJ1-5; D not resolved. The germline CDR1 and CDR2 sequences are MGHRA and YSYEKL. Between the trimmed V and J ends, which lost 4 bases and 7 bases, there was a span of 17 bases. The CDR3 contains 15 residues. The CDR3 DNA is TGCGCCAGCAGCCTCGACCCGGGGTTTCTCCAGCCCCAGCATTTT. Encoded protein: CASSLDPGFLQPQHF.

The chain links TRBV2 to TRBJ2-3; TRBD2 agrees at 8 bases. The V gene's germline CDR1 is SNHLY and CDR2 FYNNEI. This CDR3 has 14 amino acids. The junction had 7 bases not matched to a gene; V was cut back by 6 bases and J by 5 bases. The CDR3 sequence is CASRVRSGKDTQYF. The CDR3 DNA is TGTGCCAGCAGAGTCCGTAGCGGGAAAGATACGCAGTATTTT.

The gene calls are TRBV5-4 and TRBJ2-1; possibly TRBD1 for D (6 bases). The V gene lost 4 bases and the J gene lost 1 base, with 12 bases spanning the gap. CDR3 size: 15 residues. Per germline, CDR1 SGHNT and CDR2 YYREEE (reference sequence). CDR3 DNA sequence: TGTGCCAGCAGCCGACAACAGGGATCCTACAATGAGCAGTTCTTC. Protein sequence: CASSRQQGSYNEQFF.

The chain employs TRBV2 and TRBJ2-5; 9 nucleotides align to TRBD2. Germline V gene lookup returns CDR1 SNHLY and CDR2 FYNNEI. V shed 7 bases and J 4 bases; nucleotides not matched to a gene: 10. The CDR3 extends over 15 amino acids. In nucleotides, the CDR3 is TGTGCCAGCACTAAGGAGGGACTAGCAGGAGAGACCCAGTACTTC. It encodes CASTKEGLAGETQYF.

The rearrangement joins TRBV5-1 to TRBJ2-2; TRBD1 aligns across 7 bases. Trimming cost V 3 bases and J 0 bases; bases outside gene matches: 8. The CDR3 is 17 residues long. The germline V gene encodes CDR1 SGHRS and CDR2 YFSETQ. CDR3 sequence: CASSWGLDRANTGELFF. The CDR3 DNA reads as TGCGCCAGCAGCTGGGGTTTAGACAGGGCGAACACCGGGGAGCTGTTTTTT.

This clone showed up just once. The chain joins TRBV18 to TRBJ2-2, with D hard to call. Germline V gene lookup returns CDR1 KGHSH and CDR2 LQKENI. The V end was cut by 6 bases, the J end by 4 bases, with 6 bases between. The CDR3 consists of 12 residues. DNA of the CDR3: TGTGCCAGCTCCTTCTCCACCGGGGAGCTGTTTTTT. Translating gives CASSFSTGELFF.

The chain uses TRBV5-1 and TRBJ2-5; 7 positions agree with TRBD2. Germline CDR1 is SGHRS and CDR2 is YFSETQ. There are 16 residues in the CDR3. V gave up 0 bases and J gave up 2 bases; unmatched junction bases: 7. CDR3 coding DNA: TGCGCCAGCAGCTTGGAGCTAGCGGACTTACAAGAGACCCAGTACTTC. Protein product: CASSLELADLQETQYF.

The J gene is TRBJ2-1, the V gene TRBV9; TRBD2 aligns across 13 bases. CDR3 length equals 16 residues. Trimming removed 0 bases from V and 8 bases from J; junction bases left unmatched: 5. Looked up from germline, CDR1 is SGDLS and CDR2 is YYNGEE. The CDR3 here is CASSVEGLAGVYEQFF. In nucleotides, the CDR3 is TGTGCCAGCAGCGTAGAAGGACTAGCGGGAGTCTATGAGCAGTTCTTC.

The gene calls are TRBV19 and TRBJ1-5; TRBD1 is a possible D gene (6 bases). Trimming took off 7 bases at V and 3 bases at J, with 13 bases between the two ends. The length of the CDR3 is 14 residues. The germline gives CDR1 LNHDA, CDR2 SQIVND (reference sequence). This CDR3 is CASIVWTVNQPQHF. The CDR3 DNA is TGTGCCAGTATAGTATGGACAGTCAATCAGCCCCAGCATTTT. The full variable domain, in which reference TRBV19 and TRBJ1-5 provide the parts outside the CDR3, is DGGITQSPKYLFRKEGQNVTLSCEQNLNHDAMYWYRQDPGQGLRLIYYSQIVNDFQKGDIAEGYSVSREKKESFPLTVTSAQKNPTAFYLCASIVWTVNQPQHFGDGTRLSIL.

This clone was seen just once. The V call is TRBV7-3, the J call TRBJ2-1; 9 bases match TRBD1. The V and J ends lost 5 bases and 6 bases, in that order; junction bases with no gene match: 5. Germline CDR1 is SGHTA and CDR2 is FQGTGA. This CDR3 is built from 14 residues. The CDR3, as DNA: TGTGCCAGCAGCCCACCGGGACAGGGCAATGAGCAGTTCTTC. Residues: CASSPPGQGNEQFF. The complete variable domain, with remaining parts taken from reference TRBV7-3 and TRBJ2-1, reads GAGVSQTPSNKVTEKGKYVELRCDPISGHTALYWYRQSLGQGPEFLIYFQGTGAADDSGLPNDRFFAVRPEGSVSTLKIQRTERGDSAVYLCASSPPGQGNEQFFGPGTRLTVL.

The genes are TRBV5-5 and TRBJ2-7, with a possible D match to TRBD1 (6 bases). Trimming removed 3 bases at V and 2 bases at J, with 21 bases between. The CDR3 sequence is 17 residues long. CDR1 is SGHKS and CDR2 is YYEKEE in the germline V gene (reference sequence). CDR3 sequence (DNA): TGTGCCAGCAGCTGGAACGACAGGTCCGACCCCCCCTACGAGCAGTACTTC. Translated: CASSWNDRSDPPYEQYF.

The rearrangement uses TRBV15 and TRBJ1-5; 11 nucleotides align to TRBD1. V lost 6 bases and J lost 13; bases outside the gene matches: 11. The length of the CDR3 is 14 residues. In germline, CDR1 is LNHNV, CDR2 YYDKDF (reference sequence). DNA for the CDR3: TGTGCCACCAGGCCCGGACAGGGGGCCGCCATTCAGCATTTT. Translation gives CATRPGQGAAIQHF.